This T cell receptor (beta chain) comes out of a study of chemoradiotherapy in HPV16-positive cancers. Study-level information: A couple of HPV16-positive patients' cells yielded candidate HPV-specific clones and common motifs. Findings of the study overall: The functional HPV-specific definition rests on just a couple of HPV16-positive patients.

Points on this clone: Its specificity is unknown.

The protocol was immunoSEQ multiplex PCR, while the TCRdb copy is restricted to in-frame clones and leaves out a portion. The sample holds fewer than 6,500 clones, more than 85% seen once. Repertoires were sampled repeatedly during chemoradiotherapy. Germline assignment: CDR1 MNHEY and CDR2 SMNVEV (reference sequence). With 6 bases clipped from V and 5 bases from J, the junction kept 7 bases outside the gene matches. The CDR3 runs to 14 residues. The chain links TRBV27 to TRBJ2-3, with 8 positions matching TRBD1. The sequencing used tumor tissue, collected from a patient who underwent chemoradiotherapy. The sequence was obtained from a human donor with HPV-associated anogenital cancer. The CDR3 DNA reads TGTGCCAGCAGCCCGGGACAGGTCGGAGATACGCAGTATTTT. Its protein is CASSPGQVGDTQYF.